The 18 T cell receptor beta chains listed next were all sequenced from one sample in a study of shared clonotypes between healthy human individuals. Produced via immunoSEQ multiplex PCR; TCRdb's table is partial and in-frame only. The sample has millions of clones; approximately 90% are singletons. Sequenced: naive CD4+ T cells sorted from blood. Stated subset: CD45RA+ positively selected. These receptors were obtained from a man aged 18 to 35 in good health.

The V call is TRBV30, the J call TRBJ2-2; D uncertain. This CDR3 is built from 13 residues. In germline, CDR1 is GTSNPN, CDR2 SVGIG (reference sequence). V lost 0 bases, J lost 6 bases, and 8 bases lay in between. CDR3 protein: CAWSVSYAGELFF. The CDR3 DNA reads TGTGCCTGGAGTGTCTCTTACGCCGGGGAGCTGTTTTTT.

The chain combines TRBV6-6 with TRBJ1-5; tentative D call: TRBD1 (6 bases). Deletions cut 4 bases from V and 11 bases from J, with 15 bases between. Germline V gives CDR1 MNHNY, CDR2 SVGAGI (reference sequence). The CDR3 consists of 13 residues. DNA for the CDR3: TGTGCCAGCAGTTCCCTGGGACAATTGTCCCAGCATTTT. This gives the protein CASSSLGQLSQHF.

The J gene is TRBJ2-1, the V gene TRBV6-6, with 10 nucleotides matching TRBD2. With V trimmed by 5 bases and J by 7 bases, 2 bases remained unmatched. Germline V gene data show CDR1 as MNHNY and CDR2 as SVGAGI (reference sequence). This CDR3 comprises 13 residues. The CDR3 sequence: CASSRTSGNEQFF. CDR3 nucleotide sequence: TGTGCCAGCAGTCGGACTAGCGGTAATGAGCAGTTCTTC.

This clone was picked up a small number of times. An end of the junction differs from the germline gene, which may be a read error. V usage is TRBV10-3 and J usage is TRBJ1-3; no clear D gene. Germline V CDR1 and CDR2: ENHRY, SYGVKD. The CDR3 has 12 amino acids. CDR3 DNA sequence: TGTGCCATCAGTGACCCGGCCGGTAGGAAGCTCTTT. This gives the protein CAISDPAGRKLF.

The chain employs TRBV30 and TRBJ2-5, with D perhaps TRBD2 (5 bases). CDR3 length equals 14 residues. Trimming took 5 bases from V and 0 from J, leaving 13 bases between them. Germline V CDR1 and CDR2: GTSNPN, SVGIG (reference sequence). CDR3 in DNA: TGTGCCTGGTCCACCGGGAAGAACCAAGAGACCCAGTACTTC. Encoded protein: CAWSTGKNQETQYF.

V is TRBV5-1 and J is TRBJ2-2; D may correspond to TRBD1 or TRBD2 (6 bases each). Trimming shortened V by 4 bases and J by 3 bases, and 22 bases separated the two germline ends. Germline V CDR1 and CDR2: SGHRS, YFSETQ. The CDR3 length is 18 residues. CDR3: CASSPGGGQVGYTGELFF. CDR3 bases: TGCGCCAGCAGCCCCGGGGGCGGTCAGGTCGGGTACACCGGGGAGCTGTTTTTT.

J is TRBJ2-7 and V is TRBV6-1, with 9 bases aligning to TRBD2. CDR3 length equals 15 residues. Germline V gene lookup returns CDR1 MNHNS and CDR2 SASEGT. V shed 4 bases, J shed 4 bases, and the junction held 8 bases outside the gene matches. The CDR3: CASSVTASGAYEQYF. CDR3 DNA: TGTGCCAGCAGTGTGACGGCTAGCGGGGCGTACGAGCAGTACTTC.

This clone was detected only once. Other DNA sequences in the sample encode the same CDR3. The chain joins TRBV11-3 to TRBJ2-2; TRBD1 aligns across 10 bases. Germline CDR1 reads SGHNT; CDR2 reads YENEEA. V dropped 5 bases and J dropped 4; count of bases not matched to a gene: 1. CDR3 length equals 14 residues. Here the CDR3 DNA reads TGTGCCAGCAGCGGGGACAGGGGCACCGGGGAGCTGTTTTTT. As protein: CASSGDRGTGELFF.

The chain combines TRBV2 with TRBJ2-3; D may be TRBD2 (5 bases). The CDR3 is 13 residues long. V was cut by 2 bases and J by 7 bases, with 10 bases left in between. Germline CDR1 reads SNHLY; CDR2 reads FYNNEI. The CDR3 DNA is TGTGCCAGCAGTGAATCGGGGTTATATACGCAGTATTTT. Translated, it gives CASSESGLYTQYF.

The rearrangement links TRBV9 to TRBJ1-2; no firm D call. Germline V gives CDR1 SGDLS, CDR2 YYNGEE. The V gene lost 3 bases and the J gene lost 9 bases, with 15 bases spanning the gap. This CDR3 is 13 amino acids long. CDR3 sequence reads: CASSAFGSGSYTF. CDR3 DNA sequence: TGTGCCAGCAGCGCGTTTGGGTCCGGCAGCTACACCTTC.

This sequence joins TRBV7-6 and TRBJ2-1; D ambiguous. V shed 1 base and J shed 0 bases, with 7 bases lying between them. The CDR3 runs 15 residues. Germline V gives CDR1 SGHVS, CDR2 FNYEAQ. DNA for the CDR3: TGTGCCAGCAGCTTAGAGGGTCCCTCCTACAATGAGCAGTTCTTC. It specifies CASSLEGPSYNEQFF.

The chain carries TRBV9 and TRBJ1-4; the D gene is possibly TRBD1 (5 bases). V dropped 3 bases and J dropped 0 bases, with 15 bases sitting between them. The CDR3 is made up of 17 amino acids. Germline V gene data show CDR1 as SGDLS and CDR2 as YYNGEE. The CDR3 sequence: CASSARGGFATNEKLFF. CDR3 nucleotides: TGTGCCAGCAGCGCCCGGGGGGGGTTTGCAACTAATGAAAAACTGTTTTTT. Full variable domain (outside the CDR3, taken from reference TRBV9 and TRBJ1-4): DSGVTQTPKHLITATGQRVTLRCSPRSGDLSVYWYQQSLDQGLQFLIQYYNGEERAKGNILERFSAQQFPDLHSELNLSSLELGDSALYFCASSARGGFATNEKLFFGSGTQLSVL.

The chain uses TRBV5-1 and TRBJ2-7, with 10 bases matching TRBD2. The trim removed 0 bases at V and 2 bases at J, leaving 5 bases unmatched. This CDR3 is built from 16 residues. Germline V gene data show CDR1 as SGHRS and CDR2 as YFSETQ. The CDR3 nucleotides are TGCGCCAGCAGCTTGGCTCTAGCGGGAGAGACCTACGAGCAGTACTTC. Protein product: CASSLALAGETYEQYF.

The genes are TRBV4-1 and TRBJ2-1; 13 bases are shared with TRBD2. The CDR3 is 19 residues long. Per the germline V gene, CDR1 is MGHRA and CDR2 is YSYEKL. Trimming took 6 bases from V and 0 from J; bases not matched to a gene: 11. The CDR3 sequence: CASRPPGLAGPSSYNEQFF. The CDR3 nucleotides are TGCGCCAGCAGACCACCGGGACTAGCGGGACCGAGCTCCTACAATGAGCAGTTCTTC.

The rearrangement uses TRBV4-2 and TRBJ1-6, with D unresolved. The V and J ends lost 0 bases and 0 bases respectively, with 9 bases between them. CDR3 length equals 17 residues. Germline CDR1 and CDR2: LGHNA and YNFKEQ. The CDR3 loop reads CASSQEAGSSYNSPLHF. The CDR3 DNA reads TGTGCCAGCAGCCAAGAGGCCGGGAGCTCCTATAATTCACCCCTCCACTTT.

This clone was recorded once. This chain connects TRBV7-2 to TRBJ2-5; TRBD1 agrees at 11 bases. V lost 1 base, J lost 4 bases, and 8 bases stayed unmatched. The V gene's germline CDR1 is SGHTA and CDR2 FQGNSA. The CDR3 sequence is 17 residues long. The CDR3 DNA reads as TGTGCCAGCAGCTTAGGATTTCGGACAGGGGGCCCAGAGACCCAGTACTTC. Residues: CASSLGFRTGGPETQYF.

The chain recombines TRBV27 with TRBJ2-1, with TRBD2 matching 8 bases. This CDR3 is 14 amino acids long. Germline V gene sequence: CDR1 MNHEY, CDR2 SMNVEV (reference sequence). The junction had 7 bases not matched to a gene; V was cut back by 2 bases and J by 10 bases. This CDR3 reads CASSLSGSIGEQFF. CDR3 bases: TGTGCCAGCAGTTTAAGCGGGAGTATTGGGGAGCAGTTCTTC.

The J gene is TRBJ2-7, the V gene TRBV5-1; 7 nucleotides agree with TRBD2. Germline trimming cut 4 bases from V and 2 bases from J; bases unmatched to any gene: 9. Germline CDR1 is SGHRS and CDR2 is YFSETQ. There are 15 residues in the CDR3. The CDR3 DNA reads TGCGCCAGCAGCAGGAGCGGGACCCCAGCCTACGAGCAGTACTTC. This encodes CASSRSGTPAYEQYF. The entire variable domain, with the rest obtained from reference TRBV5-1 and TRBJ2-7, is as follows: KAGVTQTPRYLIKTRGQQVTLSCSPISGHRSVSWYQQTPGQGLQFLFEYFSETQRNKGNFPGRFSGRQFSNSRSEMNVSTLELGDSALYLCASSRSGTPAYEQYFGPGTRLTVT.